This entry describes one T cell receptor beta chain. These data originate in a study of cytomegalovirus exposure and HLA in healthy donors. Germline V CDR1 and CDR2: SNHLY, FYNNEI. The CDR3 loop spans 13 amino acids. Trimming pared 5 bases from V and 2 bases from J, leaving 9 bases between. Libraries were prepared by immunoSEQ multiplex PCR; TCRdb keeps only in-frame clonotypes and omits some of them. The data hold 68,000 or so clones, with about 90% observed a single time. Sequenced: PBMCs. The clonotype was recovered from a man aged 18 to 29 in good health and CMV-seronegative. V gene TRBV2 combines with J gene TRBJ1-2; D ambiguous. DNA for the CDR3: TGTGCCAGCAGTATAACAGTGAACTATGGCTACACCTTC. Protein sequence: CASSITVNYGYTF.